This T cell receptor (beta chain) appears in the sequencing data of a study of blood T cells in healthy people across ages. Background on the study: Template switching retrieved approximately one barcoded beta molecule for each two T cells.

Overall study results and limits: It was not known whether donors were CMV positive (a possible confounder of expanded clonotype changes).

This clonotype has only a few counts. What it binds is unknown. The V gene's germline CDR1 is KGHDR and CDR2 SFDVKD. V lost 4 bases and J lost 6, with 8 bases in between. The CDR3 is 12 amino acids. A second PCR, run for roughly 7 to 11 cycles, used a sample-barcoded 5' primer plus a J-beta primer mix. The template-switch adaptor, which had 12 random nucleotides, put a tag on each cDNA molecule. From the 5' RACE reads, TCRdb called clonotypes with MiXCR, one entry per CDR3 protein. Seen here are about 1.7 million distinct CDR3 sequences, roughly 30% observed once, and the top ten hold 7% to 9%. The chain couples TRBV24-1 to TRBJ1-2; D is unresolved. Sequences were obtained from blood. This TCR derives from a woman in her 30s in good health. CDR3 residues: CATSDTRDGYTF. The CDR3 DNA follows: TGTGCCACCAGTGACACTCGGGATGGCTACACCTTC.